This T cell receptor (beta chain) emerged from a study of shared T cell receptors in the human thymus. The V segment lost 5 bases and the J segment 5 bases; nucleotides outside the gene matches: 18. CDR1 and CDR2 (germline): MNHEY, SMNVEV (reference sequence). CDR3 length: 17 amino acids. Assay used: immunoSEQ multiplex PCR; TCRdb lists only in-frame clones, some missing. The table shows some 720,000 clones, with around nine tenths occurring only once. These data were also filed under a second study, of human thymus T cells. Per that paper: Healthy Finnish infants undergoing corrective surgery for congenital heart defects were the donors. Thymic tissue was derived from resections collected during corrective heart surgery. Apparent bias marked the V and J gene usage of thymic and blood repertoires. Thymic repertoires overlap heavily among unrelated individuals, related research has reported.

The chain has TRBV27 and TRBJ2-7; 7 bases align to TRBD2. The sequence was obtained from a boy in the first two years of life with a congenital heart defect. The material sequenced was thymocytes. CDR3 sequence reads: CASSPRVGAGDTHEQYF. The CDR3 DNA reads as TGTGCCAGCAGTCCGAGGGTTGGGGCGGGAGACACCCACGAGCAGTACTTC.